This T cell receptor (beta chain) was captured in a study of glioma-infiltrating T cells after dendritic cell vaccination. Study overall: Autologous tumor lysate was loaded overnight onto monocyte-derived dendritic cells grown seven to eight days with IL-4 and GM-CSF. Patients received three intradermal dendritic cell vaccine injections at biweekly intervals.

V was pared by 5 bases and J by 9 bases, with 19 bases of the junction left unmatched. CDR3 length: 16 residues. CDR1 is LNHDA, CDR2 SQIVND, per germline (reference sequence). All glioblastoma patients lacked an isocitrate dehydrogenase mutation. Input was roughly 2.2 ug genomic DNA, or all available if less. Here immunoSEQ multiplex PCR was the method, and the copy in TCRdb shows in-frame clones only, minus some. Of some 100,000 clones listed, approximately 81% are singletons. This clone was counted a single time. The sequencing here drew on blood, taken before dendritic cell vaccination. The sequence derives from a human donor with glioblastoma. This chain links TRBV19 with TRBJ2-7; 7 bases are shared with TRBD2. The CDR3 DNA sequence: TGTGCCAGTAGTCCGGATCCCGGCGGGAGCAGTTCGGGGCAGTACTTC. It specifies CASSPDPGGSSSGQYF.